These T cell receptor beta chains were read from a single sample in a study of CD8 T cells in Susac syndrome. TCRdb reprocessed the immunoSEQ multiplex PCR reads with MiXCR, giving one entry per CDR3 protein. The profile covers roughly 110,000 distinct CDR3 sequences, with around 94% appearing a single time and 0.4% to 0.5% taken by the ten largest. What was sequenced was CD8+ T cells from PBMCs. These receptors were obtained from a human donor with Susac syndrome. The CDR3 runs from the conserved cysteine through the conserved F or W. A D gene is named only where the DNA matches it firmly. A row's size may be missing; if present it is once, few, many or a size class.

>TRBV27|TRBJ2-7|-|-
CASSLNIDYEQYF
TGTGCCAGCAGCCTAAATATAGACTACGAGCAGTACTTC
>TRBV7-2|TRBJ1-5|-|-
CASSARGGVDQPQHF
TGTGCCAGCAGCGCTCGGGGGGGCGTCGATCAGCCCCAGCATTTT
>TRBV14|TRBJ1-5|-|-
CASSSRGGTHGNQPQHF
TGTGCCAGCAGCTCCCGAGGAGGGACCCACGGCAATCAGCCCCAGCATTTT
>TRBV14|TRBJ2-3|TRBD2|once
CASSQGGLAATF
TGTGCCAGCAGCCAAGGAGGACTAGCGGCCACTTTT
>TRBV4-1|TRBJ1-3|-|-
CASSQAYSGMARGNTIYF
TGCGCCAGCAGCCAAGCTTATTCAGGGATGGCGAGGGGAAACACCATATATTTT
>TRBV6-1|TRBJ2-3|-|-
CASSEIPDFTDTQYF
TGTGCCAGCAGTGAAATCCCCGACTTCACAGATACGCAGTATTTT
>TRBV5-4|TRBJ1-2|TRBD1|-
CASSLGQGGLGYTF
TGTGCCAGCAGCTTGGGACAGGGGGGACTAGGCTACACCTTC
>TRBV27|TRBJ1-5|-|-
CASSSRGGGNQPQHF
TGTGCCAGCAGTAGCAGGGGCGGGGGCAATCAGCCCCAGCATTTT
>TRBV20-1|TRBJ1-1|TRBD1|once
CSAKGTGGHEGTEAFF
TGCAGTGCTAAGGGGACAGGGGGACATGAAGGCACTGAAGCTTTCTTT
>TRBV7-6|TRBJ2-5|TRBD1|few
CASSLEQGARGTQYF
TGTGCCAGCAGCTTAGAGCAGGGGGCGCGGGGGACCCAGTACTTC